The present entry profiles one T cell receptor beta chain with its context. Its antigen is still unknown. The sample originates from a study of CD8+ T cells in alopecia areata. Study-level findings and limits: Lesional scalp, notably in alopecia totalis/universalis, had clonality above that of normal scalp.

The CDR3 runs 14 residues. V dropped 2 bases and J dropped 8 bases, with 15 bases sitting between them. Germline V gene lookup returns CDR1 PRHDT and CDR2 FYEKMQ (reference sequence). Following RNA extraction, reverse transcription yielded cDNA that acted as the sequencing template. Sequenced by immunoSEQ multiplex PCR; TCRdb stores in-frame clones only, minus some. This sample has some 180,000 clones, with about 53% found just once. Treatment here: oral pan-JAK inhibitor, 5-10 mg twice daily. The TCR sequence derives from a human donor with alopecia areata. The V and J genes are TRBV13 and TRBJ1-2; a possible D gene is TRBD1 (6 bases). The sample was CD8+ T cells sorted from blood, taken at week 24, from a patient treated with tofacitinib. CDR3 in amino acids: CASSLRGSQAGYTF. CDR3 DNA: TGTGCCAGCAGCTTAAGGGGGTCCCAGGCGGGCTACACCTTC.